This T cell receptor beta chain was found in a study of blood T cells in healthy people across ages. This CDR3 is 16 amino acids long. The germline gives CDR1 SGHVS, CDR2 FQNEAQ. V lost 0 bases and J lost 1; bases outside the gene matches: 6. Primed by a sample-barcoded 5' primer and a J-beta primer mix, a second PCR proceeded for about 7 to 11 cycles. TCRdb fed the 5' RACE reads into MiXCR, producing one record per CDR3 protein. Of about 1.8 million distinct CDR3 sequences listed, 40% to 55% are singletons. The source of this sequence is a middle-aged woman in good health. The source material was blood. The chain carries TRBV7-8 and TRBJ2-7; the match to TRBD1 covers 7 bases. The CDR3 protein is CASSLASGTASYEQYF. CDR3 coding DNA: TGTGCCAGCAGCTTAGCATCCGGGACAGCTTCCTACGAGCAGTACTTC.